The 32 T cell receptor beta chains below were found in one sample sequenced in a study of high-grade serous ovarian cancer treatment subgroups. The repertoire was sequenced with immunoSEQ multiplex PCR; TCRdb's copy has only in-frame clones and lacks some. The repertoire has about 9,000 clones, about 80% of them found once; the top ten carry approximately 6.5%. The tumor samples were collected prior to definitive surgery or chemotherapy. Sample: tumor tissue. Receptor source: a human donor with high-grade serous ovarian cancer.

This clone was detected once. J is TRBJ2-3 and V is TRBV4-1; the match to TRBD2 covers 9 bases. With V trimmed by 0 bases and J by 6 bases, 13 bases remained unmatched. The CDR3 extends over 18 amino acids. The V gene's germline CDR1 is MGHRA and CDR2 YSYEKL. CDR3 nucleotide sequence: TGCGCCAGCAGCCAAGATGCCCCGTTTAGCGGGGGCGGGGATACGCAGTATTTT. This encodes CASSQDAPFSGGGDTQYF.

This clone occurred a few times. The genes are TRBV30 and TRBJ2-5; D perhaps matches TRBD1 (5 bases). V dropped 1 base and J dropped 5 bases, with 8 bases sitting between them. The CDR3 length is 12 residues. The V gene's germline CDR1 is GTSNPN and CDR2 SVGIG (reference sequence). The CDR3: CAWSGGSETQYF. The CDR3 DNA is TGTGCCTGGAGTGGGGGCTCGGAGACCCAGTACTTC.

The chain couples TRBV11-3 to TRBJ2-1, with 7 bases lining up with TRBD2. V lost 5 bases and J lost 4; bases outside the gene matches: 8. The length of the CDR3 is 15 residues. Germline values: CDR1 SGHNT, CDR2 YENEEA. The chain's CDR3 is CASSPRSGTYNEQFF. CDR3 DNA sequence: TGTGCCAGCAGCCCGAGGAGCGGGACGTACAATGAGCAGTTCTTC.

DNA for the CDR3: TGCGCCAGCAGCCAAGTATCGGGGAGCGATCAGCCCCAGCATTTT. Its protein product is CASSQVSGSDQPQHF. The rearrangement uses TRBV4-1 and TRBJ1-5; D remains unclear. Looked up from germline, CDR1 is MGHRA and CDR2 is YSYEKL. The CDR3 is 15 residues long. Trimming removed 1 base from V and 5 bases from J, with 12 bases in between.

The gene calls are TRBV29-1 and TRBJ1-1, with 10 bases matching TRBD1. Germline CDR1 reads SQVTM; CDR2 reads ANQGSEA. The V and J ends lost 6 bases and 11 bases, in that order; junction bases with no gene match: 6. This CDR3 contains 11 residues. CDR3 DNA: TGCAGCGTGATTAAGACAGGGGGCGCTTTCTTT. Protein product: CSVIKTGGAFF. The whole variable domain, remainder taken from reference TRBV29-1 and TRBJ1-1, is SAVISQKPSRDICQRGTSLTIQCQVDSQVTMMFWYRQQPGQSLTLIATANQGSEATYESGFVIDKFPISRPNLTFSTLTVSNMSPEDSSIYLCSVIKTGGAFFGQGTRLTVV.

This clone was found a few times. The V gene is TRBV2, the J gene TRBJ2-1; D is unclear. The V gene's germline CDR1 is SNHLY and CDR2 FYNNEI. V lost 7 bases and J 3 bases, leaving 10 bases between the germline ends. The CDR3 length is 13 residues. DNA for the CDR3: TGTGCCAGCAAGGGCGGTAGCTACAATGAGCAGTTCTTC. Translating it yields CASKGGSYNEQFF. Using reference TRBV2 and TRBJ2-1 for the parts outside the CDR3, the full variable domain is EPEVTQTPSHQVTQMGQEVILRCVPISNHLYFYWYRQILGQKVEFLVSFYNNEISEKSEIFDDQFSVERPDGSNFTLKIRSTKLEDSAMYFCASKGGSYNEQFFGPGTRLTVL.

The genes are TRBV20-1 and TRBJ2-7; a weak D match, TRBD2 (7 bases). V was clipped by 6 bases and J by 5 bases, with 11 bases between them. Looked up from germline, CDR1 is DFQATT and CDR2 is SNEGSKA (reference sequence). The CDR3 spans 11 residues. The CDR3 region is CSATGGHEQYF. CDR3 nucleotide sequence: TGCAGTGCCACGGGGGGCCACGAGCAGTACTTC.

The chain recombines TRBV9 with TRBJ1-2; D uncertain. The CDR3 contains 13 residues. Germline lookup yields CDR1 SGDLS and CDR2 YYNGEE. Trimming took 2 bases from V and 1 from J, leaving 6 bases between them. This CDR3 is CASSVSDNYGYTF. CDR3 sequence (DNA): TGTGCCAGCAGCGTCTCAGATAACTATGGCTACACCTTC.

The genes are TRBV9 and TRBJ1-3; 7 nucleotides match TRBD1. The germline gives CDR1 SGDLS, CDR2 YYNGEE. After removal of 4 bases from V and 0 bases from J, the junction contained 13 bases not matched to a gene. CDR3 length equals 18 residues. CDR3 bases: TGTGCCAGCAGCTCCCCCGAGCGGGACAGCTACTCTGGAAACACCATATATTTT. It encodes CASSSPERDSYSGNTIYF.

This clone was recorded only once. The chain joins TRBV27 to TRBJ1-1; 10 bases are a match to TRBD1. The CDR3 is 15 amino acids. Germline V gene sequence: CDR1 MNHEY, CDR2 SMNVEV (reference sequence). Unmatched junction bases numbered 8, after V lost 5 bases and J lost 5 bases. CDR3 region: CASSPRTGGQTEAFF. The CDR3, as DNA: TGTGCCAGCAGTCCACGGACAGGGGGTCAGACTGAAGCTTTCTTT.

This clone was seen just once. The chain links TRBV5-1 to TRBJ2-1; the match to TRBD2 covers 11 bases. CDR1 is SGHRS and CDR2 is YFSETQ in the germline V gene. The CDR3 runs 14 residues. Unmatched junction bases numbered 1, after V lost 1 base and J lost 7 bases. As DNA, the CDR3 is TGCGCCAGCAGCTTGAGACTAGCGGGGAATGAGCAGTTCTTC. Translated, it gives CASSLRLAGNEQFF.

The chain couples TRBV5-1 to TRBJ1-3, with a weak D call TRBD1 (6 bases). This CDR3 has 16 residues. Per germline, CDR1 SGHRS and CDR2 YFSETQ. The V end lost 0 bases, the J end lost 3 bases, and 13 bases lay between the germline ends. The CDR3 DNA reads as TGCGCCAGCAGCTTGGAGGGGGGCGCAGTTGGAAACACCATATATTTT. This gives the protein CASSLEGGAVGNTIYF. The variable domain in full, completed from reference TRBV5-1 and TRBJ1-3, reads KAGVTQTPRYLIKTRGQQVTLSCSPISGHRSVSWYQQTPGQGLQFLFEYFSETQRNKGNFPGRFSGRQFSNSRSEMNVSTLELGDSALYLCASSLEGGAVGNTIYFGEGSWLTVV.

The genes are TRBV5-1 and TRBJ1-6, with 10 positions matching TRBD1. CDR1 SGHRS and CDR2 YFSETQ come from the germline V gene. This CDR3 comprises 17 residues. With 0 bases clipped from V and 10 bases from J, the junction kept 10 bases outside the gene matches. The CDR3 loop is CASSLARDRGVGSPLHF. In DNA, the CDR3 is TGCGCCAGCAGCTTGGCCCGGGACAGGGGAGTCGGCTCACCCCTCCACTTT. The variable domain in full, completed from reference TRBV5-1 and TRBJ1-6, reads KAGVTQTPRYLIKTRGQQVTLSCSPISGHRSVSWYQQTPGQGLQFLFEYFSETQRNKGNFPGRFSGRQFSNSRSEMNVSTLELGDSALYLCASSLARDRGVGSPLHFGNGTRLTVT.

This sequence joins TRBV6-1 and TRBJ2-1; D gene ambiguous. The V end was cut by 9 bases, the J end by 4 bases, with 13 bases between. The germline gives CDR1 MNHNS, CDR2 SASEGT. The CDR3 extends over 13 amino acids. CDR3 amino acids: CASQRTLYNEQFF. CDR3 coding DNA: TGTGCCAGTCAGAGGACCTTGTACAATGAGCAGTTCTTC.

The J gene is TRBJ1-5, the V gene TRBV6-4, with TRBD1 matching over 9 bases. CDR3 size: 19 residues. CDR1 and CDR2 (germline): MRHNA, SNTAGT. The junction had 19 bases not matched to a gene; V was cut back by 7 bases and J by 3 bases. The chain's CDR3 is CASTPGQGIGPVFNQPQHF. The CDR3 DNA follows: TGTGCCAGCACCCCGGGACAGGGAATCGGGCCGGTCTTCAATCAGCCCCAGCATTTT.

The chain carries TRBV23-1 and TRBJ2-7; 9 bases are shared with TRBD2. TRBV23-1 is an ORF, with its function uncertain. CDR3 size: 15 residues. The V and J ends lost 6 bases and 2 bases, in that order; junction bases with no gene match: 8. As DNA, the CDR3 is TGCGCCAGCAGCCGTACTAGCGGGTGTGCCTACGAGCAGTACTTC. It encodes CASSRTSGCAYEQYF.

V is TRBV10-2 and J is TRBJ1-3; 7 nucleotides align to TRBD1. The CDR3 is 14 amino acids. Trimming removed 8 bases from V and 0 bases from J; junction bases left unmatched: 4. Germline CDR1 and CDR2: WSHSY and SAAADI. Written as DNA, the CDR3 is TGCGCCAGCGGGGACAGACCCTCTGGAAACACCATATATTTT. Amino acids: CASGDRPSGNTIYF.

This clone was recorded once. The genes are TRBV13 and TRBJ2-7, with 7 bases that match TRBD1. The junction had 6 bases not matched to a gene; V was cut back by 5 bases and J by 2 bases. The CDR3 covers 14 residues. Germline loops: CDR1 PRHDT, CDR2 FYEKMQ (reference sequence). CDR3 region: CASSHRDRPYEQYF. DNA of the CDR3: TGTGCCAGCAGCCACCGGGACAGACCCTACGAGCAGTACTTC. The full variable domain, its missing parts supplied by reference TRBV13 and TRBJ2-7, is AAGVIQSPRHLIKEKRETATLKCYPIPRHDTVYWYQQGPGQDPQFLISFYEKMQSDKGSIPDRFSAQQFSDYHSELNMSSLELGDSALYFCASSHRDRPYEQYFGPGTRLTVT.

The chain recombines TRBV5-1 with TRBJ2-7; 7 bases are shared with TRBD2. This CDR3 is 16 amino acids long. The J segment lost 6 bases and the V segment lost 0 bases, leaving 12 bases of the junction unmatched. The germline V gene has CDR1 SGHRS and CDR2 YFSETQ. CDR3 coding DNA: TGCGCCAGCAGCTTGGAGAAAGGAGGGGTAGCGGGCGAGCAGTACTTC. Encoded protein: CASSLEKGGVAGEQYF.

V and J are TRBV30 and TRBJ2-7, with D possibly being TRBD1 (6 bases). The germline V and J ends were trimmed by 2 bases and 6 bases, with 20 bases remaining between them. Germline-derived CDR1 and CDR2 are GTSNPN and SVGIG (reference sequence). This CDR3 contains 15 residues. DNA for the CDR3: TGTGCCTGGAGTAGACCCGACAGTGGCAGGGGCGAGCAGTACTTC. This translates into CAWSRPDSGRGEQYF.

The CDR3 bases are TGCGCCAGCAGCTTGACACCCGAGCGTAACAATGAGCAGTTCTTC. This sequence encodes CASSLTPERNNEQFF. V gene TRBV5-1 combines with J gene TRBJ2-1; D is uncertain. Trimming shortened V by 1 base and J by 5 bases, and 13 bases separated the two germline ends. CDR3 size: 15 residues. CDR1 is SGHRS and CDR2 is YFSETQ in the germline V gene.

The chain couples TRBV11-2 to TRBJ1-1, with D unclear. Trimming cost V 1 base and J 2 bases, with 5 bases left between them. The CDR3 is made up of 13 amino acids. Germline loops: CDR1 SGHAT, CDR2 FQNNGV. CDR3 sequence (DNA): TGTGCCAGCAGCTTAGGGATAAACACTGAAGCTTTCTTT. Its translation is CASSLGINTEAFF.

The chain couples TRBV5-1 to TRBJ2-5; 12 bases line up with TRBD1. This CDR3 has 14 amino acids. J lost 5 bases, V lost 4 bases, and 3 bases had no gene match. Per germline, CDR1 SGHRS and CDR2 YFSETQ. The CDR3 loop reads CASSPGTGGETQYF. CDR3 bases: TGCGCCAGCAGCCCAGGGACAGGGGGCGAGACCCAGTACTTC.

The J gene is TRBJ2-3, the V gene TRBV10-3, with TRBD1 as a possible D gene (6 bases). Germline CDR1 reads ENHRY; CDR2 reads SYGVKD. This CDR3 contains 17 residues. V lost 0 bases and J lost 2, with 15 bases in between. The CDR3 region is CAISESTGRGNTDTQYF. CDR3 sequence (DNA): TGTGCCATCAGTGAGTCGACAGGCCGCGGAAACACAGATACGCAGTATTTT.

This sequence joins TRBV5-4 and TRBJ2-3, with 8 bases identical to TRBD1. CDR1 is SGHNT, CDR2 YYREEE, per germline (reference sequence). J gave up 1 base and V 2 bases, and 6 bases lay outside the gene matches. The CDR3 is 16 residues long. The CDR3 protein is CASSFRQGFGTDTQYF. The CDR3 DNA reads TGTGCCAGCAGCTTCCGACAGGGGTTCGGCACAGATACGCAGTATTTT.

The chain links TRBV6-1 to TRBJ1-1, with D hard to call. V lost 6 bases and J lost 1, with 9 bases in between. The V gene's germline CDR1 is MNHNS and CDR2 SASEGT. The CDR3 contains 13 residues. The CDR3 coding sequence is TGTGCCAGCAGCGTTCGCCGGAACACTGAAGCTTTCTTT. Its translation: CASSVRRNTEAFF.

This rearrangement joins TRBV7-8 to TRBJ1-4, with D perhaps matching TRBD1 (5 bases). Germline assignment: CDR1 SGHVS and CDR2 FQNEAQ. The CDR3 has 15 amino acids. The germline V and J ends were trimmed by 3 bases and 10 bases, with 18 bases remaining between them. CDR3 sequence reads: CASSLGVGADGKLFF. The CDR3 DNA follows: TGTGCCAGCAGCTTGGGGGTCGGGGCAGACGGAAAACTGTTTTTT.

V gene TRBV27 combines with J gene TRBJ1-1; D gene unclear. This CDR3 is built from 13 residues. The germline V and J ends were trimmed by 6 bases and 0 bases, with 8 bases remaining between them. Germline V gene sequence: CDR1 MNHEY, CDR2 SMNVEV (reference sequence). CDR3 residues: CASRLNLNTEAFF. CDR3 coding DNA: TGTGCCAGCAGATTAAACTTGAACACTGAAGCTTTCTTT.

The chain is built from TRBV7-9 and TRBJ2-5, with TRBD2 matching 7 bases. The trim removed 2 bases at V and 1 base at J, leaving 7 bases unmatched. Per germline, CDR1 SEHNR and CDR2 FQNEAQ (reference sequence). CDR3 length equals 16 residues. CDR3 sequence reads: CASSLSWRGTQETQYF. The CDR3 bases are TGTGCCAGCAGCTTAAGCTGGCGGGGGACCCAAGAGACCCAGTACTTC.

The gene calls are TRBV7-9 and TRBJ2-7; 7 nucleotides align to TRBD2. This CDR3 comprises 13 residues. The trim removed 5 bases at V and 6 bases at J, leaving 7 bases unmatched. Germline V gives CDR1 SEHNR, CDR2 FQNEAQ (reference sequence). As DNA, the CDR3 is TGTGCCAGCAGCCCCCGGGGAGGGTTCGAGCAGTACTTC. As protein: CASSPRGGFEQYF. Supplemented by reference TRBV7-9 and TRBJ2-7, the full variable domain reads DTGVSQNPRHKITKRGQNVTFRCDPISEHNRLYWYRQTLGQGPEFLTYFQNEAQLEKSRLLSDRFSAERPKGSFSTLEIQRTEQGDSAMYLCASSPRGGFEQYFGPGTRLTVT.

The J gene is TRBJ2-5, the V gene TRBV11-2, with D perhaps TRBD1 (5 bases). CDR1 SGHAT and CDR2 FQNNGV come from the germline V gene. The CDR3 runs 14 residues. The V gene lost 3 bases and the J gene lost 2 bases, with 10 bases spanning the gap. The CDR3 region has the DNA TGTGCCAGCAGCTTCTTGACAGCTCAAGAGACCCAGTACTTC. Encoded protein: CASSFLTAQETQYF.

The V and J genes are TRBV12-5 and TRBJ2-1, with D unresolved. The CDR3 contains 12 residues. Germline values: CDR1 LGHNT, CDR2 FRNRAP. V shed 1 base and J shed 10 bases, with 8 bases lying between them. The CDR3 region has the DNA TGTGCTAGTGGTTTGGCACAACTCGAGCAGTTCTTC. Translated: CASGLAQLEQFF.